These T cell receptor beta chains were read from a single sample in a study of Ad26.COV2.S vaccination and SARS-CoV-2 variants. Only in-frame clones appear in the TCRdb table, and some are missing; sequencing was by immunoSEQ multiplex PCR. Of some 340,000 clones in the sample, around 85% were seen once. The sample was peripheral blood, taken in a trial of Ad26.COV2.S vaccine versus placebo. These receptors were collected from a person between 18 and 60 years old who received the Ad26.COV2.S COVID-19 vaccine or a placebo. The CDR3 runs from the conserved cysteine through the conserved F or W. The D gene is left open where the match is weak. The size field is filled for only some rows; it gives once, few, many or a size class.

D,J,size,V,CDR3,DNA
TRBD2,TRBJ2-1,once,TRBV27,CASSPSGTTSSYNEQFF,TGTGCCAGCAGTCCCTCCGGGACTACTAGCTCCTACAATGAGCAGTTCTTC
NA,TRBJ1-6,NA,TRBV4-2,CASSQDRRDSPLHF,TGTGCCAGCAGCCAAGATCGGAGGGATTCACCCCTCCACTTT
NA,TRBJ1-5,once,TRBV7-2,CASSLASGRYNQPQHF,TGTGCCAGCAGCTTAGCGTCGGGACGCTATAATCAGCCCCAGCATTTT
TRBD1,TRBJ1-2,NA,TRBV7-2,CASSSSGTGEGYTF,TGTGCCAGCAGCTCCTCCGGGACAGGGGAGGGCTACACCTTC
NA,TRBJ2-3,NA,TRBV7-9,CASSLDTDTQYF,TGTGCCAGCAGTCTTGACACAGATACGCAGTATTTT
TRBD1,TRBJ1-2,NA,TRBV10-2,CASSPVAQGAYGNYGYTF,TGCGCCAGCAGTCCTGTGGCGCAGGGGGCTTATGGAAACTATGGCTACACCTTC
NA,TRBJ1-1,NA,TRBV2,CASSTGANTEAFF,TGTGCCAGCAGTACGGGGGCGAACACTGAAGCTTTCTTT
NA,TRBJ2-1,NA,TRBV7-2,CASSLSGAKDNEQFF,TGTGCCAGCAGCTTAAGTGGCGCGAAAGACAATGAGCAGTTCTTC
NA,TRBJ2-7,once,TRBV6-5,CASSYVGGGFEQYF,TGTGCCAGCAGTTATGTGGGAGGGGGTTTCGAGCAGTACTTC
NA,TRBJ1-1,NA,TRBV14,CASSDSLRVNTEAFF,TGTGCCAGCAGCGATAGTCTTCGGGTGAACACTGAAGCTTTCTTT
TRBD1,TRBJ1-2,NA,TRBV6-5,CASSRTGEAGYTF,TGTGCCAGCAGCCGAACAGGGGAGGCTGGCTACACCTTC
NA,TRBJ2-7,NA,TRBV11-3,CASSSARGGEQYF,TGTGCCAGCAGCTCTGCCCGGGGTGGCGAGCAGTACTTC
NA,TRBJ2-7,NA,TRBV27,CASTSDSSYEQYF,TGTGCCAGCACCTCGGACAGCTCCTACGAGCAGTACTTC
NA,TRBJ2-7,NA,TRBV7-3,CASSLSRDTSYEQYF,TGTGCCAGCAGCTTAAGCCGGGACACCTCCTACGAGCAGTACTTC
TRBD2,TRBJ2-1,NA,TRBV5-4,CASRVRGGTYNEQFF,TGTGCCAGCAGGGTTCGGGGGGGCACCTACAATGAGCAGTTCTTC
NA,TRBJ2-5,NA,TRBV4-1,CASSQLGQQETQYF,TGCGCCAGCAGCCAACTAGGACAGCAAGAGACCCAGTACTTC
NA,TRBJ1-1,NA,TRBV5-1,CASSLDRVGEAFF,TGCGCCAGCAGCTTGGACAGGGTTGGTGAAGCTTTCTTT
TRBD1,TRBJ1-2,NA,TRBV7-8,CASSPQGVYGYTF,TGTGCCAGCAGCCCGCAGGGGGTCTATGGCTACACCTTC
NA,TRBJ2-5,NA,TRBV28,CAITGQGRETQYF,TGTGCCATCACGGGGCAGGGTCGAGAGACCCAGTACTTC
NA,TRBJ2-7,NA,TRBV6-4,CASSTSESAVYEQYF,TGTGCCAGCAGTACTAGTGAGAGCGCAGTCTACGAGCAGTACTTC
NA,TRBJ1-4,NA,TRBV27,CASSLPGAPRSNEKLFF,TGTGCCAGCAGTCTCCCAGGGGCCCCCAGAAGTAATGAAAAACTGTTTTTT
TRBD2,TRBJ2-4,NA,TRBV3-1/TRBV3-2,CASSLTSGLAKNIQYF,TGTGCCAGCAGTCTAACTAGCGGCTTAGCCAAAAACATTCAGTACTTC
TRBD1,TRBJ2-5,NA,TRBV5-3,CARSLVGDSDGFKTQYF,TGTGCCAGAAGCTTGGTTGGGGACAGCGACGGATTTAAGACCCAGTACTTC
TRBD1,TRBJ2-5,few,TRBV6-5,CASSYPGTGAETQYF,TGTGCCAGCAGTTACCCCGGGACAGGGGCGGAGACCCAGTACTTC
TRBD1,TRBJ2-3,NA,TRBV10-1,CASSESRQGARTDTQYF,TGCGCCAGCAGTGAGTCGAGGCAGGGGGCCAGGACAGATACGCAGTATTTT
NA,TRBJ1-1,NA,TRBV7-9,CASSHPQGPWEAFF,TGTGCCAGCAGCCACCCGCAGGGGCCCTGGGAAGCTTTCTTT
NA,TRBJ2-7,NA,TRBV7-2,CASRVLDQYEQYF,TGTGCCAGCAGAGTACTCGACCAGTACGAGCAGTACTTC
NA,TRBJ2-7,NA,TRBV28,CASSLLGWEQYF,TGTGCCAGCAGTTTATTGGGGTGGGAGCAGTACTTC
NA,TRBJ2-7,NA,TRBV5-6,CASSLREGSVDEQYF,TGTGCCAGCAGCTTGAGAGAGGGGTCCGTGGACGAGCAGTACTTC
NA,TRBJ1-6,NA,TRBV18,CASSRRETADSPLHF,TGTGCCAGCTCCAGGCGGGAGACAGCGGACTCACCCCTCCACTTT
TRBD1,TRBJ1-6,few,TRBV4-2,CASSQTGTGANSPLHF,TGTGCCAGCAGCCAAACCGGGACAGGGGCGAATTCACCCCTCCACTTT
NA,TRBJ2-1,NA,TRBV19,CASRGPPFYNEQFF,TGTGCCTCGAGGGGTCCCCCTTTTTACAATGAGCAGTTCTTC
NA,TRBJ1-2,NA,TRBV14,CASSQDLGGFYGYTF,TGTGCCAGCAGCCAAGATCTGGGGGGCTTCTATGGCTACACCTTC
NA,TRBJ1-1,NA,TRBV4-2,CASSQEAGNTEAFF,TGTGCCAGCAGCCAAGAAGCAGGGAACACTGAAGCTTTCTTT
TRBD1,TRBJ1-5,NA,TRBV6-5,CASLGQGVQPQHF,TGTGCCAGCCTAGGACAGGGGGTTCAGCCCCAGCATTTT
NA,TRBJ2-1,NA,TRBV5-6,CASSWDTRTYNEQFF,TGTGCCAGCAGCTGGGACACCCGGACCTACAATGAGCAGTTCTTC
TRBD2,TRBJ2-5,NA,TRBV14,CASSQGDTSGGGETQYF,TGTGCCAGCAGCCAAGGAGACACTAGCGGGGGAGGAGAGACCCAGTACTTC
NA,TRBJ1-1,NA,TRBV23-1,CASSQSEKPEAFF,TGCGCCAGCAGTCAATCGGAGAAGCCCGAAGCTTTCTTT
NA,TRBJ2-2,NA,TRBV18,CASSPPLNTGELFF,TGTGCCAGCTCACCACCTTTGAACACCGGGGAGCTGTTTTTT
NA,TRBJ2-7,NA,TRBV5-4,CASSPGGISYEQYF,TGTGCCAGCAGCCCTGGGGGGATCTCCTACGAGCAGTACTTC
NA,TRBJ2-7,NA,TRBV7-8,CASSLRDGGYEQYF,TGTGCCAGCAGCTTACGGGACGGAGGCTACGAGCAGTACTTC
NA,TRBJ2-2,few,TRBV2,CASRGSSYATGELFF,TGTGCCAGCAGGGGCAGCTCATACGCCACCGGGGAGCTGTTTTTT
NA,TRBJ2-2,few,TRBV5-1,CASSLEGRGTGELFF,TGCGCCAGCAGCTTGGAAGGGCGAGGCACCGGGGAGCTGTTTTTT
NA,TRBJ1-1,NA,TRBV5-4,CASSLDGGPEAFF,TGTGCCAGCAGCTTGGACGGAGGCCCTGAAGCTTTCTTT
NA,TRBJ1-1,NA,TRBV11-2,CASSLQDSEAFF,TGTGCCAGCAGCTTACAGGATAGTGAAGCTTTCTTT
NA,TRBJ2-5,NA,TRBV28,CASSFRQETQYF,TGTGCCAGCAGTTTCCGCCAAGAGACCCAGTACTTC
NA,TRBJ1-2,NA,TRBV24-1,CATSDPGSATNYGYTF,TGTGCCACCAGTGACCCCGGGTCAGCCACTAACTATGGCTACACCTTC
NA,TRBJ2-7,NA,TRBV7-9,CASSLPPLRGGPVSYEQYF,TGTGCCAGCAGCTTACCTCCCCTGAGGGGGGGCCCAGTCTCCTACGAGCAGTACTTC
TRBD1,TRBJ2-7,NA,TRBV7-8,CASSLEQGPYTYEQYF,TGTGCCAGCAGCTTAGAACAGGGGCCCTACACCTACGAGCAGTACTTC
TRBD2,TRBJ2-5,NA,TRBV7-2,CASSLGTSGGQGETQYF,TGTGCCAGCAGCTTAGGGACTAGCGGGGGCCAGGGGGAGACCCAGTACTTC